The next 12 T cell receptor beta chains were all read from a single sample in a study of T cell changes during pregnancy in multiple sclerosis. Assay: immunoSEQ multiplex PCR; the TCRdb copy retains only in-frame clones and omits some. The sample carries 20,000 to 25,000 clones, approximately 87% recorded once. Sample: CD8+ T cells from peripheral blood mononuclear cells, taken before pregnancy. These receptors all stem from a female donor with multiple sclerosis, enrolled in a pregnancy study.

The gene calls are TRBV5-4 and TRBJ2-7; 7 bases are a match to TRBD2. The CDR3 has 14 amino acids. Trimming took 0 bases from V and 2 from J; bases not matched to a gene: 2. Germline CDR1 and CDR2: SGHNT and YYREEE (reference sequence). CDR3 in DNA: TGTGCCAGCAGCTTGGGCGGGGGTACCTACGAGCAGTACTTC. Its translation: CASSLGGGTYEQYF.

The J gene is TRBJ2-7, the V gene TRBV7-2; D call uncertain. Germline V gives CDR1 SGHTA, CDR2 FQGNSA. This CDR3 contains 13 residues. The germline V and J ends were trimmed by 5 bases and 3 bases, with 11 bases remaining between them. The CDR3 here is CASSEESCYEQYF. In DNA, the CDR3 is TGTGCCAGCAGCGAGGAGTCTTGCTACGAGCAGTACTTC.

The CDR3 is CASSALDGANTGELFF. The CDR3 nucleotides are TGTGCCAGCAGCGCACTAGACGGAGCAAACACCGGGGAGCTGTTTTTT. V usage is TRBV5-4 and J usage is TRBJ2-2, with a tentative D call TRBD2 (5 bases). The CDR3 runs 16 residues. The germline V gene has CDR1 SGHNT and CDR2 YYREEE (reference sequence). Trimming pared 4 bases from V and 2 bases from J, leaving 15 bases between.

The chain is built from TRBV19 and TRBJ2-7; tentative D call: TRBD2 (6 bases). The CDR3 runs to 15 residues. V dropped 1 base and J dropped 2 bases, with 12 bases sitting between them. CDR1 is LNHDA and CDR2 is SQIVND in the germline V gene (reference sequence). The CDR3 sequence is CASSIVGGGTYEQYF. CDR3 nucleotide sequence: TGTGCCAGTAGTATAGTCGGGGGAGGCACCTACGAGCAGTACTTC.

The chain uses TRBV6-1 and TRBJ2-7; 10 bases are a match to TRBD2. Germline assignment: CDR1 MNHNS and CDR2 SASEGT. V was pared by 5 bases and J by 7 bases, with 8 bases of the junction left unmatched. This CDR3 has 14 amino acids. CDR3 nucleotide sequence: TGTGCCAGCAGTTTTAGACCGGGACTAGCGGAGCAGTACTTC. Translated, it gives CASSFRPGLAEQYF.

This clone was observed once. In nucleotides, the CDR3 is TGTGCCAGCAGCGCTCACCGGGACTCGGACTACAATGAGCAGTTCTTC. It encodes CASSAHRDSDYNEQFF. V is TRBV14 and J is TRBJ2-1; possible D gene TRBD2, 6 bases. Germline CDR1 SGHDN, CDR2 FVKESK. This CDR3 region has 16 residues. The germline V and J ends were trimmed by 5 bases and 3 bases, with 17 bases remaining between them.

This clone was recorded only once. V is TRBV7-9 and J is TRBJ2-7; 10 nucleotides line up with TRBD2. Germline CDR1 SEHNR, CDR2 FQNEAQ (reference sequence). The CDR3 is 15 amino acids. With V trimmed by 1 base and J by 3 bases, 3 bases remained unmatched. The CDR3 spells CASSLVASGSYEQYF. DNA for the CDR3: TGTGCCAGCAGCTTAGTGGCTAGCGGGAGCTACGAGCAGTACTTC.

The V call is TRBV15, the J call TRBJ2-1, with TRBD2 identical over 12 bases. The CDR3 has 18 residues. V dropped 0 bases and J dropped 7; count of bases not matched to a gene: 10. In germline, CDR1 is LNHNV, CDR2 YYDKDF (reference sequence). The CDR3 DNA is TGTGCCACCAGCAGAGATCGATGGGCTAGCGGGAGGGGGAATGAGCAGTTCTTC. Encoded protein: CATSRDRWASGRGNEQFF.

V is TRBV4-2 and J is TRBJ1-3, with D unclear. There are 14 residues in the CDR3. V was cut by 6 bases and J by 3 bases, with 12 bases left in between. Germline V gene lookup returns CDR1 LGHNA and CDR2 YNFKEQ. For the CDR3, the DNA is TGTGCCAGCAGGGGAGAGGGTGGTGGAAACACCATATATTTT. Translated: CASRGEGGGNTIYF.

This clone was observed a handful of times. The DNA for the CDR3 is TGTGCCAGCAGCCGTAGTAGCGGGGGAAAGACGACCGAGCTGTTTTTT. This gives the protein CASSRSSGGKTTELFF. The chain couples TRBV11-2 to TRBJ2-2; 9 positions match TRBD2. CDR3 size: 16 residues. The germline CDR1 and CDR2 sequences are SGHAT and FQNNGV. With 5 bases clipped from V and 11 bases from J, the junction kept 15 bases outside the gene matches. The full variable domain, with the rest looked up from reference TRBV11-2 and TRBJ2-2, is EAGVAQSPRYKIIEKRQSVAFWCNPISGHATLYWYQQILGQGPKLLIQFQNNGVVDDSQLPKDRFSAERLKGVDSTLKIQPAKLEDSAVYLCASSRSSGGKTTELFFGEGSRLTVL.

The chain combines TRBV7-6 with TRBJ2-1; TRBD2 aligns across 8 bases. The J segment lost 8 bases and the V segment lost 3 bases, leaving 6 bases of the junction unmatched. The length of the CDR3 is 14 residues. Germline assignment: CDR1 SGHVS and CDR2 FNYEAQ. Here the CDR3 reads CASSLLAGPDEQFF. In nucleotides, the CDR3 is TGTGCCAGCAGCTTGTTAGCGGGACCCGATGAGCAGTTCTTC.

This rearrangement joins TRBV27 to TRBJ2-7; TRBD2 aligns across 9 bases. CDR1 is MNHEY, CDR2 SMNVEV, per germline (reference sequence). V lost 3 bases, J lost 3 bases, and 3 bases stayed unmatched. This CDR3 region has 14 residues. As DNA, the CDR3 is TGTGCCAGCAGTTTGACTAGCGGAGTCTACGAGCAGTACTTC. Translated: CASSLTSGVYEQYF.